This T cell receptor beta chain is drawn from a study of T cell repertoires in cytomegalovirus infection. The study, taken as a whole, reports: CMV carriers with the relevant HLA were identified by cumulative public TCR beta family frequency.

A single record per CDR3 protein comes from TCRdb applying MiXCR to the reads. In the table there are roughly 570,000 distinct CDR3 sequences, around two fifths of which are singletons. On this clonotype itself: Antigen unknown.

Germline V gene data show CDR1 as SGHVS and CDR2 as FQNEAQ. The CDR3 runs to 15 residues. Trimming took 8 bases from V and 3 from J; bases not matched to a gene: 8. The TCR was taken from a human donor in good health (CMV status not recorded). Some clones in this sample may be carry-over from other donors' samples. The gene calls are TRBV7-8 and TRBJ2-1, with TRBD1 matching 9 bases. Sequenced here: cultured PBMCs, sampled from culture after CMV antigen stimulation. CDR3 sequence: CASDKDRGGYNEQFF. The DNA for the CDR3 is TGTGCCAGCGATAAGGACAGGGGAGGCTACAATGAGCAGTTCTTC.